This T cell receptor beta chain appears in the sequencing data of a study of prognosis after radiotherapy for stage I lung cancer. Overall study context: Some 12 patients had adenocarcinoma tumors, while squamous cell carcinoma tumors were found in about 7. For radiotherapy, patients got SBRT split into 3 to 5 fractions, giving a biologically effective dose of at least 100 Gy. Findings and limits, study-wide: A fall in unique TCR clone counts followed stereotactic body radiation therapy, with medians of roughly 10,000 versus 7,000. Patients who had metastases reportedly showed TRBV and TRBJ gene usage that varied from that of patients who did not.

Genomic DNA was the source, and TCR beta CDR3 was amplified from it by two-round multiplex PCR. Used in first-round PCR were primers specific to each TRBV and TRBJ gene. In TCRdb, the multiplex PCR reads were re-called with MiXCR into one record per CDR3 protein. The sample holds roughly 14,000 distinct CDR3 sequences, 55% to 65% seen once. By share of the sample, this clonotype is medium-sized. The antigen remains undetermined. After removal of 2 bases from V and 5 bases from J, the junction contained 12 bases not matched to a gene. This CDR3 is 18 amino acids long. CDR1 and CDR2 (germline): MNHEY, SVGAGI.

This rearrangement joins TRBV6-5 to TRBJ2-2, with 9 bases fitting TRBD2. Sequenced material: PBMCs, taken before or after stereotactic body radiation therapy (not recorded which). The receptor's source is a donor older than 45 with non-small cell lung cancer. CDR3 residues: CASSYRGIAGEGTGELFF. Written as DNA, the CDR3 is TGTGCCAGCAGTTACCGGGGAATAGCGGGAGAGGGGACCGGGGAGCTGTTTTTT.